A selection of T cell receptor beta chains follows, all from one sample in a study of blood T cell repertoires in COVID-19. Profiled with immunoSEQ multiplex PCR; TCRdb holds only in-frame clones, not every one. In the table there are roughly 220,000 clones, 70% to 85% of which are singletons. The sequenced sample was PBMCs or T cells enriched from blood (not recorded which). These receptors all stem from a man in his forties or fifties who had recovered from COVID-19. Both conserved end residues are part of each CDR3. D genes are given only for firm matches. Size is stated for part of the rows, as once, few or many counts, or as a class when the clone is expanded.

J,V,size,D,CDR3,DNA
TRBJ1-2,TRBV15,-,-,CATSGTPQGPNGYTF,TGTGCCACCAGCGGGACCCCGCAGGGGCCCAACGGCTACACCTTC
TRBJ1-1,TRBV7-2,-,-,CASSLNQARGTEAFF,TGTGCCAGCAGCTTAAATCAGGCTCGGGGCACTGAAGCTTTCTTT
TRBJ1-1,TRBV7-3,-,-,CASSGSQNTEAFF,TGTGCCAGCAGCGGTAGTCAGAACACTGAAGCTTTCTTT
TRBJ2-1,TRBV28,-,-,CASRLGALNEQFF,TGTGCCAGCAGATTGGGGGCGCTAAATGAGCAGTTCTTC
TRBJ1-2,TRBV7-9,-,-,CASSSNREGYTF,TGTGCCAGCAGCTCCAACAGGGAAGGCTACACCTTC
TRBJ2-1,TRBV13,-,TRBD1,CASSPPLEGQNYNEQFF,TGTGCCAGCAGCCCACCCCTAGAGGGACAGAACTACAATGAGCAGTTCTTC
TRBJ1-1,TRBV29-1,-,TRBD1,CSVEGQGQVAFF,TGCAGCGTTGAAGGACAGGGACAAGTGGCTTTCTTT
TRBJ1-1,TRBV5-1,-,TRBD1,CASSPRPGTVAEAFF,TGCGCCAGCAGCCCACGTCCCGGGACAGTGGCTGAAGCTTTCTTT
TRBJ2-1,TRBV5-1,-,TRBD2,CASSLVAGAYNEQFF,TGCGCCAGCAGCTTGGTAGCGGGAGCCTACAATGAGCAGTTCTTC
TRBJ1-1,TRBV7-9,-,-,CASGQLNTEAFF,TGTGCCAGCGGACAGCTGAACACTGAAGCTTTCTTT
TRBJ2-5,TRBV6-5,-,-,CASSYSTGGTQYF,TGTGCCAGCAGTTACTCAACAGGCGGGACCCAGTACTTC
TRBJ1-4,TRBV27,-,-,CASSTGRAEKLFF,TGTGCCAGCAGTACCGGGAGGGCTGAAAAACTGTTTTTT
TRBJ1-1,TRBV5-1,-,-,CASSLGYRPDTEAFF,TGCGCCAGCAGCTTGGGTTACAGGCCGGACACTGAAGCTTTCTTT
TRBJ2-3,TRBV30,-,TRBD2,CAWRDPSGTDTQYF,TGTGCCTGGAGGGACCCTAGCGGGACAGATACGCAGTATTTT
TRBJ1-6,TRBV27,-,-,CASRVDSYNSPLHF,TGTGCCAGCAGGGTGGACAGCTATAATTCACCCCTCCACTTT
TRBJ2-5,TRBV28,-,-,CASSFVLETQYF,TGTGCCAGCAGTTTTGTCCTGGAGACCCAGTACTTC
TRBJ2-7,TRBV4-1,-,-,CASSQDQVAYEQYF,TGCGCCAGCAGCCAAGACCAGGTGGCCTACGAGCAGTACTTC
TRBJ2-3,TRBV28,-,TRBD2,CASSLAGGTDTQYF,TGTGCCAGCAGTTTAGCGGGAGGCACAGATACGCAGTATTTT
TRBJ1-6,TRBV28,-,TRBD1,CASSDRGVSSPLHF,TGTGCCAGCAGTGACAGGGGGGTAAGCTCACCCCTCCACTTT
TRBJ1-1,TRBV28,-,TRBD1,CASSPWQGANTEAFF,TGTGCCAGCAGTCCTTGGCAGGGGGCGAACACTGAAGCTTTCTTT
TRBJ1-2,TRBV28,-,TRBD1,CASSGTGGGYTF,TGTGCCAGCAGTGGGACAGGGGGCGGCTACACCTTC
TRBJ2-5,TRBV2,-,-,CASSGTFADTQYF,TGTGCCAGCAGCGGGACTTTTGCGGACACCCAGTACTTC
TRBJ1-4,TRBV27,once,TRBD1,CASSLNRGSEKLFF,TGTGCCAGCAGTTTAAACAGGGGGAGTGAAAAACTGTTTTTT
TRBJ2-3,TRBV5-4,once,TRBD1,CASSLGPGQSADTQYF,TGTGCCAGCAGCTTGGGACCGGGACAGTCAGCAGATACGCAGTATTTT
TRBJ2-5,TRBV20-1,-,-,CSARGGETQYF,TGCAGTGCTAGAGGAGGGGAGACCCAGTACTTC
TRBJ2-1,TRBV7-3,-,-,CASCRGGIDNEQFF,TGTGCCAGCTGTAGAGGGGGAATAGACAATGAGCAGTTCTTC
TRBJ1-6,TRBV7-6,few,TRBD1,CASSSRPGQGVSPLHF,TGTGCCAGCAGCTCAAGACCGGGACAGGGGGTTTCACCCCTCCACTTT
TRBJ2-7,TRBV15,-,TRBD2,CATSRESAGLAFYEQYF,TGTGCCACCAGCAGGGAATCGGCGGGACTAGCTTTCTACGAGCAGTACTTC
TRBJ1-5,TRBV7-9,few,-,CASSSEGRAQHF,TGTGCCAGCAGCTCGGAGGGACGGGCCCAGCATTTT
TRBJ1-4,TRBV19,once,-,CASTLSRGEKLFF,TGTGCCAGTACCCTCTCCCGGGGGGAAAAACTGTTTTTT
TRBJ2-2,TRBV4-2,-,TRBD2,CASSQISGSNTGELFF,TGTGCCAGCAGCCAAATTAGCGGGAGCAACACCGGGGAGCTGTTTTTT
TRBJ1-2,TRBV19,-,-,CASSVQAVNVYGYTF,TGTGCCAGTAGTGTCCAAGCCGTCAATGTCTATGGCTACACCTTC
TRBJ1-2,TRBV4-2,-,-,CASSQALAQGGGYTF,TGTGCCAGCAGCCAAGCACTGGCACAGGGCGGGGGCTACACCTTC
TRBJ1-5,TRBV6-5,-,TRBD1,CASSQGAPRHQPQHF,TGTGCCAGCAGCCAGGGGGCCCCAAGGCATCAGCCCCAGCATTTT
TRBJ2-7,TRBV16,-,-,CASSPGGGGQYF,TGTGCCAGCAGCCCCGGTGGTGGTGGGCAGTACTTC
TRBJ1-3,TRBV27,-,TRBD1,CASRGQYGTGNTIYF,TGTGCCAGCAGGGGACAGTACGGTACTGGAAACACCATATATTTT
TRBJ1-6,TRBV7-2,-,-,CASSSGLSPLHF,TGTGCCAGCAGTTCGGGGTTGTCACCCCTCCACTTT
TRBJ2-3,TRBV3-1/TRBV3-2,-,-,CASSPGTFTSTDTQYF,TGTGCCAGCAGCCCAGGGACTTTTACTAGCACAGATACGCAGTATTTT
TRBJ2-1,TRBV7-9,-,TRBD1,CASRGTGVYNEQFF,TGTGCCAGCCGGGGGACAGGGGTCTACAATGAGCAGTTCTTC
TRBJ2-1,TRBV5-4,-,TRBD1,CASSTRTGASYNEQFF,TGTGCCAGCAGCACCCGGACAGGGGCGTCCTACAATGAGCAGTTCTTC
TRBJ2-1,TRBV28,-,-,CASSYPAGYEQFF,TGTGCCAGCAGCTACCCTGCGGGATATGAGCAGTTCTTC
TRBJ1-6,TRBV6-5,-,TRBD1,CASLRGRGTSPLHF,TGTGCCAGCTTAAGGGGCAGGGGGACTTCACCCCTCCACTTT
TRBJ2-7,TRBV9,-,TRBD2,CASSKSGGGGLYEQYF,TGTGCCAGCAGCAAAAGCGGGGGAGGGGGTTTATACGAGCAGTACTTC
TRBJ2-2,TRBV10-3,-,TRBD2,CAITGLAVTGELFF,TGTGCCATCACCGGGCTAGCGGTTACCGGGGAGCTGTTTTTT
TRBJ2-7,TRBV6-5,-,-,CAIETRSYEQYF,TGTGCCATAGAGACTAGAAGCTACGAGCAGTACTTC
TRBJ2-3,TRBV5-1,-,-,CASSLEQGTDTQYF,TGCGCCAGCAGCTTGGAGCAGGGCACAGATACGCAGTATTTT
TRBJ1-2,TRBV28,-,-,CASTFTYQGLHYGYTF,TGTGCCAGCACTTTTACCTACCAGGGCCTACACTATGGCTACACCTTC
TRBJ2-2,TRBV7-2,-,TRBD1,CASSFIGGQGGTGELFF,TGTGCCAGCAGCTTCATCGGGGGACAGGGAGGAACCGGGGAGCTGTTTTTT
TRBJ2-1,TRBV9,-,TRBD1,CASSVRTGGSNEQFF,TGTGCCAGCAGCGTAAGGACAGGGGGATCGAATGAGCAGTTCTTC
TRBJ2-1,TRBV7-6,-,-,CASSLDSMVSYNEQFF,TGTGCCAGCAGCTTAGACTCTATGGTGTCCTACAATGAGCAGTTCTTC
TRBJ1-1,TRBV5-1,-,-,CASSFDRHTEAFF,TGCGCCAGCAGCTTCGACAGACACACTGAAGCTTTCTTT
TRBJ1-5,TRBV6-5,-,-,CARAEIPEQPQHF,TGTGCCAGAGCCGAAATTCCGGAGCAGCCCCAGCATTTT
TRBJ1-4,TRBV28,-,-,CASTTSGIANEKLFF,TGTGCCAGCACCACGTCCGGGATCGCGAATGAAAAACTGTTTTTT
TRBJ1-2,TRBV6-5,once,TRBD1,CASSFRTGLGYTF,TGTGCCAGCAGCTTTCGGACAGGGCTTGGCTACACCTTC
TRBJ2-1,TRBV14,once,TRBD2,CASSQDGGLRTSGYNEQFF,TGTGCCAGCAGCCAAGACGGGGGACTGCGGACTAGCGGGTACAATGAGCAGTTCTTC